A selection of T cell receptor beta chains follows, all from one sample in a study of cytomegalovirus exposure and HLA in healthy donors. The data were produced by immunoSEQ multiplex PCR, yet TCRdb's version contains in-frame clones alone and is incomplete. Here the sample spans under 250,000 clones, about four fifths being singletons. Sequenced: PBMCs. Receptors were obtained from a woman in her forties or fifties in good health and CMV-seropositive. CDR3s leave out the opening cysteine and the closing phenylalanine or tryptophan. The D gene is left open where the match is weak.

TRBJ1-6,13,TRBV27,.,ASSLLDRYNSPLH
TRBJ1-2,12,TRBV30,TRBD1,AWSLAGGFYGYT
TRBJ2-5,12,TRBV7-7,TRBD2,ASSFTSGQETQY
TRBJ1-2,13,TRBV2,TRBD1,ASSVIRDRLGGYT
TRBJ2-5,12,TRBV7-7,TRBD1,ASSPTGAQETQY
TRBJ2-7,12,TRBV18,.,ASSPAGPSYEQY
TRBJ2-7,13,TRBV4-1,TRBD1,ASSQAGQALDEQY
TRBJ1-1,14,TRBV18,TRBD1,ASSTGQGPMNTEAF
TRBJ2-7,12,TRBV9,.,ASSVVDTAYEQY
TRBJ1-3,14,TRBV18,.,ASSLNPASSGNTIY
TRBJ2-1,13,TRBV9,.,ASSTSGAVHNEQF
TRBJ1-3,14,TRBV4-1,.,ASSQLQFLSGNTIY
TRBJ2-3,13,TRBV7-2,.,ASSFDAGITDTQY
TRBJ2-7,10,TRBV18,.,ASSNTGYEQY
TRBJ1-4,15,TRBV19,TRBD1,ASHPLGIDRANEKLF
TRBJ2-5,14,TRBV28,TRBD2,ASSHSGGGTGETQY
TRBJ1-2,15,TRBV28,.,ASSFGGGGRANYGYT
TRBJ2-3,14,TRBV4-1,TRBD1,ASSRRQGPLTDTQY
TRBJ2-7,10,TRBV6-6,.,ASRPDIYEQY
TRBJ1-5,16,TRBV7-9,.,ASSLAGPFGRGNQPQH
TRBJ1-6,12,TRBV11-2,.,ASSALGVGSPLH
TRBJ2-2,10,TRBV5-1,.,ASSRGSGELF
TRBJ1-2,11,TRBV7-2,TRBD1,ASSLTGEYGYT
TRBJ2-3,13,TRBV9,.,ASSVVAGRTDTQY
TRBJ2-7,12,TRBV5-6,.,ASSPRGGRWEQY
TRBJ1-2,14,TRBV27,TRBD1,ASSYTGTGFMSGYT
TRBJ2-7,13,TRBV28,.,ASRSGFEVTREQY
TRBJ1-1,10,TRBV6-5,.,ASGRGDTEAF
TRBJ1-1,13,TRBV6-6,TRBD1,ASSPQTGANTEAF
TRBJ2-7,13,TRBV29-1,.,SVQLGHSFSYEQY
TRBJ2-2,11,TRBV4-3,.,ASSHGEAGELF
TRBJ2-1,9,TRBV30,.,AWSSGDEQF
TRBJ1-2,11,TRBV5-4,TRBD1,ASSLGQDYGYT
TRBJ2-1,14,TRBV6-5,TRBD2,ASSYSTSGGANEQF
TRBJ2-1,14,TRBV9,TRBD2,ASSHNSGGDYNEQF
TRBJ1-2,10,TRBV7-2,.,ASSYNNYGYT
TRBJ2-3,14,TRBV7-2,TRBD1,ASSAVAGGLTDTQY
TRBJ2-1,10,TRBV7-3,.,ASSFYNNEQF
TRBJ1-1,12,TRBV14,.,ASSQDRQAIEAF
TRBJ1-4,12,TRBV29-1,TRBD1,SVNGEGGGEKLF
TRBJ2-3,13,TRBV9,.,ASSVDLGVSDTQY
TRBJ2-3,11,TRBV25-1,.,ASSVPGTDTQY
TRBJ2-7,14,TRBV5-1,TRBD2,ASSLAGGSSSYEQY
TRBJ2-3,13,TRBV4-1,TRBD2,ASSPGRGLADTQY